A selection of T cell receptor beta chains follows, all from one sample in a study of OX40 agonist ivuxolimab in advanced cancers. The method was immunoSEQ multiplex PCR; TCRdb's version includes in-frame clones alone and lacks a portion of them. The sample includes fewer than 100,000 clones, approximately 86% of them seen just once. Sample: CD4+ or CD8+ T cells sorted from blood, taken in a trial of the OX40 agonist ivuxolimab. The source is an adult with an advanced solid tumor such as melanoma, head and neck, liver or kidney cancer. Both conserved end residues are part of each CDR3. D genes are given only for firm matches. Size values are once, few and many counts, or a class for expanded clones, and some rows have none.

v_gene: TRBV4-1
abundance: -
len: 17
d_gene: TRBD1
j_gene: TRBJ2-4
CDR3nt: TGCGCCAGCAGCCACGGAAGACAGGGGGGAACCAAAAACATTCAGTACTTC
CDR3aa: CASSHGRQGGTKNIQYF

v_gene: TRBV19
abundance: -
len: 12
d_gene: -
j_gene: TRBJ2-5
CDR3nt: TGTGCCAGTGGGCAGTATGGAGAGACCCAGTACTTC
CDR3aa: CASGQYGETQYF

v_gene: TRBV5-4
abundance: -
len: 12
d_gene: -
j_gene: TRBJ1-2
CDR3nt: TGTGCCAGCAGCTTGGAGGTAGTGGGCTACACCTTC
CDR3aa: CASSLEVVGYTF

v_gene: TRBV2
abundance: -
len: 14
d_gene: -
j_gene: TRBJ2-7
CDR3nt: TGTGCCAGCACCCTAGGGATCCTCTCGGGTGAGCAGTACTTC
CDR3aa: CASTLGILSGEQYF

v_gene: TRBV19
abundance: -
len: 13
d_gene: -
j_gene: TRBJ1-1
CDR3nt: TGTGCCAGTAGTCCAGGGATTGTCACTGAAGCTTTCTTT
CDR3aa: CASSPGIVTEAFF

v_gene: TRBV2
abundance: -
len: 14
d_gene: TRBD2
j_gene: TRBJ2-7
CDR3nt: TGTGCCAGCAGGACTAGCGGACTTACCTACGAGCAGTACTTC
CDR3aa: CASRTSGLTYEQYF

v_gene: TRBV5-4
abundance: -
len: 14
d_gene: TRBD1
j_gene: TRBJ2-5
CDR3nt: TGTGCCAGCAGCAAGAGACAGGGTCAAGAGACCCAGTACTTC
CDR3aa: CASSKRQGQETQYF

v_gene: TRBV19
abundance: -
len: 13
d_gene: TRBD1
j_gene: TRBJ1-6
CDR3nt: TGTGCCAGTAGGGACAGGGGGAATTCACCCCTCCACTTT
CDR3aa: CASRDRGNSPLHF

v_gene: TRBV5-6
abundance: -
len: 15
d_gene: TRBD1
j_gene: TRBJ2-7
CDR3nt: TGTGCCAGCAGCTCTTGGGGACAGGGGGTTTACGAGCAGTACTTC
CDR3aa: CASSSWGQGVYEQYF

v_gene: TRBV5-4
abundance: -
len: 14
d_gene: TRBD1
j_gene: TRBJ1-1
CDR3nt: TGTGCCAGCAGCTTCCCCGACAGGGGCAGCCAGGCTTTCTTT
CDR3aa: CASSFPDRGSQAFF

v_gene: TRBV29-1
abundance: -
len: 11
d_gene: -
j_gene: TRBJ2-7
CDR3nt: TGCAGCGTTACGGGGGAAGGGGAGCAGTACTTC
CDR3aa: CSVTGEGEQYF

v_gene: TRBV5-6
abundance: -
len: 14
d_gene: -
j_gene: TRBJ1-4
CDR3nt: TGTGCCAGCAGCCGCCGGGCAACTAATGAAAAACTGTTTTTT
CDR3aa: CASSRRATNEKLFF

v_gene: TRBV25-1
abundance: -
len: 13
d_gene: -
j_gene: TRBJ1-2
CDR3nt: TGTGCCAGCGGTGGGGGGTTTTACTATGGCTACACCTTC
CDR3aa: CASGGGFYYGYTF

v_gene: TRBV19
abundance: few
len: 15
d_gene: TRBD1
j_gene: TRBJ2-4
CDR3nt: TGTGCCAGTAGTATCGGTGACAGGGACCCAAACATTCAGTACTTC
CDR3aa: CASSIGDRDPNIQYF

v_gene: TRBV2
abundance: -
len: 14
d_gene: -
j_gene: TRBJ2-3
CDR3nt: TGTGCCAGCACGTCGGACCACTACACAGATACGCAGTATTTT
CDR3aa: CASTSDHYTDTQYF

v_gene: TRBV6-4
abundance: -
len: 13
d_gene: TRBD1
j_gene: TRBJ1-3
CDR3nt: TGTGCCAGCGCCGGGACAGGCCTTATTAGGGGGTATTTT
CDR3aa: CASAGTGLIRGYF

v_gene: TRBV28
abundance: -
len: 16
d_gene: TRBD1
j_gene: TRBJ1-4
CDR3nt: TGTGCCAGCAGTTCTCCCTGGACAGGGGATGTGGAAAAACTGTTTTTT
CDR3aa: CASSSPWTGDVEKLFF

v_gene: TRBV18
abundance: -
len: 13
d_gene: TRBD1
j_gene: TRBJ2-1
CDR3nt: TGTGCCAGCTCACTGACAGGGGAGGTTGAGCAGTTCTTC
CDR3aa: CASSLTGEVEQFF

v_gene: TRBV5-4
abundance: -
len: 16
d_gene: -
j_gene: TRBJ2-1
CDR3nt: TGTGCCAGCACCATGGGGCTAGAAGGGGTCGGGAATGAGCAGTTCTTC
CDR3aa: CASTMGLEGVGNEQFF

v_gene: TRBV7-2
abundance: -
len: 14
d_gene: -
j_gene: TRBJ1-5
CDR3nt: TGTGCCAGCAGCTCCGCAGGGGCGCAGGGGCCCCAGCATTTT
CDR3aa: CASSSAGAQGPQHF

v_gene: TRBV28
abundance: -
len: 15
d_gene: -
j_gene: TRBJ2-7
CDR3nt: TGTGCCAGCAGCAAGGCCCGAGGGGGGCGCTACGAGCAGTACTTC
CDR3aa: CASSKARGGRYEQYF

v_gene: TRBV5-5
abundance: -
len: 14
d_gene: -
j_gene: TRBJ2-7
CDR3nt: TGTGCCAGCAGCTTGGCCACTAGGGCCTACGAGCAGTACTTC
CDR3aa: CASSLATRAYEQYF

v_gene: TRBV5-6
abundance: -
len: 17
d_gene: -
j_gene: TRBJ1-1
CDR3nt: TGTGCCAGCAGCTTGAACGGGGGCGCGACCATGAACACTGAAGCTTTCTTT
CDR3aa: CASSLNGGATMNTEAFF